One sample yielded the 19 T cell receptor beta chains listed below, sequenced in a study of tumor-infiltrating lymphocytes in localized non-small cell lung cancer. Data came from immunoSEQ multiplex PCR; TCRdb stores just in-frame clones and leaves some out. The data show about 8,400 clones, with around 77% seen just once and about 13% held by the top ten. The sequenced sample was uninvolved lung tissue not adjacent to the tumor. The receptors come from a human donor with non-small cell lung cancer.

The chain recombines TRBV6-5 with TRBJ2-1; maybe TRBD1 (6 bases). The CDR3 contains 13 residues. Germline lookup yields CDR1 MNHEY and CDR2 SVGAGI. The V and J ends lost 4 bases and 5 bases respectively, with 9 bases between them. CDR3 sequence reads: CASSSGANNEQFF. CDR3 sequence (DNA): TGTGCCAGCAGTTCAGGGGCCAACAATGAGCAGTTCTTC.

V and J are TRBV5-1 and TRBJ1-2, with D possibly being TRBD1 (5 bases). The CDR3 extends over 14 amino acids. Deletions cut 2 bases from V and 6 bases from J, with 14 bases between. Germline loops: CDR1 SGHRS, CDR2 YFSETQ. This CDR3 reads CASSLQAPGDGYTF. The CDR3 bases are TGCGCCAGCAGCTTACAGGCCCCGGGCGATGGCTACACCTTC.

The V gene is TRBV30, the J gene TRBJ2-3, with unresolved D. Trimming cost V 0 bases and J 0 bases, with 10 bases left between them. The germline V gene has CDR1 GTSNPN and CDR2 SVGIG (reference sequence). This CDR3 has 15 residues. Here the CDR3 reads CAWSVNRVSTDTQYF. The CDR3 nucleotides are TGTGCCTGGAGTGTAAATAGGGTCAGCACAGATACGCAGTATTTT.

The J gene is TRBJ1-1, the V gene TRBV2; maybe TRBD1 (6 bases). Trimming shortened V by 6 bases and J by 4 bases, and 12 bases separated the two germline ends. The CDR3 spans 13 residues. Germline loops: CDR1 SNHLY, CDR2 FYNNEI. CDR3 sequence: CASSKGDSTEAFF. The CDR3 nucleotides read TGTGCCAGCAGCAAGGGGGATAGCACTGAAGCTTTCTTT. Full variable domain (outside the CDR3, taken from reference TRBV2 and TRBJ1-1): EPEVTQTPSHQVTQMGQEVILRCVPISNHLYFYWYRQILGQKVEFLVSFYNNEISEKSEIFDDQFSVERPDGSNFTLKIRSTKLEDSAMYFCASSKGDSTEAFFGQGTRLTVV.

The CDR3 bases are TGTGCCAGCAGGGGGCATGGGCCCTACTATGGCTACACCTTC. Translated: CASRGHGPYYGYTF. The chain is built from TRBV2 and TRBJ1-2; tentatively, D is TRBD1 (5 bases). Germline lookup yields CDR1 SNHLY and CDR2 FYNNEI. The length of the CDR3 is 14 residues. V dropped 6 bases and J dropped 3 bases, with 14 bases sitting between them.

Relative to its sample, this clone is large. The rearrangement uses TRBV2 and TRBJ1-1; tentatively, D is TRBD1 (5 bases). Trimming shortened V by 9 bases and J by 0 bases, and 11 bases separated the two germline ends. Germline V gene lookup returns CDR1 SNHLY and CDR2 FYNNEI. The CDR3 is 13 residues long. The DNA of the CDR3 is TGTGCCAGGGTAGGGGAAATGAACACTGAAGCTTTCTTT. This sequence encodes CARVGEMNTEAFF.

The V gene is TRBV7-9, the J gene TRBJ2-7; no reliable D call. Germline V lookup: CDR1 SEHNR, CDR2 FQNEAQ (reference sequence). Trimming removed 5 bases at V and 2 bases at J, with 13 bases between. This CDR3 has 14 amino acids. CDR3 protein: CASSPRTEPYEQYF. The CDR3 DNA reads as TGTGCCAGCAGCCCGAGGACCGAACCCTACGAGCAGTACTTC.

This clone has only a few counts. This chain uses TRBV2 with TRBJ1-5, with D possibly being TRBD1 (5 bases). CDR1 SNHLY and CDR2 FYNNEI come from the germline V gene. The CDR3 totals 15 residues. V was trimmed by 6 bases and J by 2 bases, leaving 14 bases between them. The CDR3 DNA is TGTGCCAGCAGCCCAGAAGGGGATGGCAATCAGCCCCAGCATTTT. Encoded protein: CASSPEGDGNQPQHF.

The chain carries TRBV5-4 and TRBJ2-7, with TRBD2 matching 14 bases. Trimming cost V 3 bases and J 4 bases; bases outside gene matches: 15. The CDR3 totals 19 residues. The germline gives CDR1 SGHNT, CDR2 YYREEE (reference sequence). CDR3 DNA sequence: TGTGCCAGCAGCTCTACGGGACTAGCGGGAGATAGTGTTGGGTACGAGCAGTACTTC. Protein sequence: CASSSTGLAGDSVGYEQYF.

The chain uses TRBV29-1 and TRBJ2-1, with TRBD2 identical over 10 bases. CDR3 length equals 14 residues. V gave up 7 bases and J gave up 4 bases; unmatched junction bases: 7. Germline loops: CDR1 SQVTM, CDR2 ANQGSEA. The CDR3 here is CSANGLAEYNEQFF. The DNA for the CDR3 is TGCAGCGCCAACGGACTAGCGGAATACAATGAGCAGTTCTTC.

The chain links TRBV27 to TRBJ2-6; no clear D gene. V shed 5 bases and J shed 10 bases, with 12 bases lying between them. Germline CDR1 MNHEY, CDR2 SMNVEV (reference sequence). This CDR3 is built from 13 residues. The CDR3 is CASSPPNGNVLTF. The CDR3 bases are TGTGCCAGCAGTCCCCCAAACGGGAACGTCCTGACTTTC. The whole variable domain, remainder taken from reference TRBV27 and TRBJ2-6, is EAQVTQNPRYLITVTGKKLTVTCSQNMNHEYMSWYRQDPGLGLRQIYYSMNVEVTDKGDVPEGYKVSRKEKRNFPLILESPSPNQTSLYFCASSPPNGNVLTFGAGSRLTVL.

This chain joins TRBV28 and TRBJ1-2, with 8 bases aligning to TRBD1. This CDR3 region has 16 residues. Germline CDR1 and CDR2: MDHEN and SYDVKM. After removal of 5 bases from V and 2 bases from J, the junction contained 10 bases not matched to a gene. The CDR3 protein is CASSLSGGSVNYGYTF. DNA for the CDR3: TGTGCCAGCAGTCTATCAGGGGGCTCGGTCAACTATGGCTACACCTTC.

The chain joins TRBV7-3 to TRBJ2-1; 8 bases agree with TRBD2. Unmatched junction bases numbered 12, after V lost 6 bases and J lost 8 bases. In germline, CDR1 is SGHTA, CDR2 FQGTGA. This CDR3 is 15 amino acids long. The CDR3 here is CASRLTGTSYDEQFF. The CDR3 region has the DNA TGTGCCAGCAGGCTTACCGGGACTAGTTACGATGAGCAGTTCTTC. The full variable domain, its missing parts supplied by reference TRBV7-3 and TRBJ2-1, is GAGVSQTPSNKVTEKGKYVELRCDPISGHTALYWYRQSLGQGPEFLIYFQGTGAADDSGLPNDRFFAVRPEGSVSTLKIQRTERGDSAVYLCASRLTGTSYDEQFFGPGTRLTVL.

The chain carries TRBV5-6 and TRBJ2-1, with a possible D match to TRBD2 (5 bases). Trimming cost V 2 bases and J 5 bases, with 20 bases left between them. Germline V CDR1 and CDR2: SGHDT, YYEEEE. The CDR3 runs 17 residues. CDR3 in amino acids: CASSFSLGVSPHNEQFF. The CDR3 DNA follows: TGTGCCAGCAGCTTTTCTTTGGGAGTAAGCCCCCACAATGAGCAGTTCTTC. Variable domain in full (rest from reference TRBV5-6 and TRBJ2-1): DAGVTQSPTHLIKTRGQQVTLRCSPKSGHDTVSWYQQALGQGPQFIFQYYEEEERQRGNFPDRFSGHQFPNYSSELNVNALLLGDSALYLCASSFSLGVSPHNEQFFGPGTRLTVL.

The chain has TRBV29-1 and TRBJ1-1, with 8 nucleotides matching TRBD1. CDR3 size: 10 residues. V gave up 6 bases and J gave up 11 bases; unmatched junction bases: 5. Germline V CDR1 and CDR2: SQVTM, ANQGSEA. The CDR3 region has the DNA TGCAGCGTCCAGACAGGGGAGGCTTTCTTT. This codes for CSVQTGEAFF.

The CDR3 protein is CASSNPSGGEDGYTF. The CDR3 bases are TGTGCCAGTAGTAACCCGTCCGGCGGGGAGGATGGCTACACCTTC. J is TRBJ1-2 and V is TRBV19; D is unclear. Germline V gene data show CDR1 as LNHDA and CDR2 as SQIVND (reference sequence). This CDR3 is built from 15 residues. V lost 4 bases and J lost 6, with 18 bases in between.

J is TRBJ1-5 and V is TRBV30; 10 nucleotides agree with TRBD1. The CDR3 totals 18 residues. The ends lost 3 bases at V and 0 bases at J; junction bases unmatched: 11. Germline CDR1 GTSNPN, CDR2 SVGIG (reference sequence). In nucleotides, the CDR3 is TGTGCCTGGAGAACCGGGACAGGGGCACCTTTTAGCAATCAGCCCCAGCATTTT. Protein: CAWRTGTGAPFSNQPQHF.

This clone was counted a few times. The CDR3 DNA sequence: TGTGCCATCAGTGGGGCAGATACCTACAATGAGCAGTTCTTC. Encoded protein: CAISGADTYNEQFF. V and J are TRBV10-3 and TRBJ2-1; D is undetermined. V lost 4 bases and J 2 bases, leaving 9 bases between the germline ends. This CDR3 comprises 14 residues. Germline-derived CDR1 and CDR2 are ENHRY and SYGVKD.

The genes are TRBV4-2 and TRBJ2-3; no clear D. The germline gives CDR1 LGHNA, CDR2 YNFKEQ. CDR3 length equals 14 residues. V shed 0 bases and J shed 0 bases, with 4 bases lying between them. In DNA, the CDR3 is TGTGCCAGCAGCCAAGATTGGAGCACAGATACGCAGTATTTT. Translated, it gives CASSQDWSTDTQYF.